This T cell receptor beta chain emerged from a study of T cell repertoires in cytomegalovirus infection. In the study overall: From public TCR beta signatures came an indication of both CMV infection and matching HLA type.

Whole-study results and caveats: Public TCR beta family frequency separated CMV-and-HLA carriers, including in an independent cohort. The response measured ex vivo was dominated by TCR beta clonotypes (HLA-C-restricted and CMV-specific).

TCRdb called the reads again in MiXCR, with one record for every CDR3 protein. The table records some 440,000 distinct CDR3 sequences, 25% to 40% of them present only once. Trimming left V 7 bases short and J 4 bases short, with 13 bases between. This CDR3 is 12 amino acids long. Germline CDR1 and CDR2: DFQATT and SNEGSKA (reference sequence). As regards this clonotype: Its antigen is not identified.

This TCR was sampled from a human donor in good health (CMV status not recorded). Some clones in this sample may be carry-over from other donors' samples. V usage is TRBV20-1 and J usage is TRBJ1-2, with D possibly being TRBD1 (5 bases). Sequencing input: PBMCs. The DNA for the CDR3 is TGCAGTGGCCGTGAGACAGTCTATGGCTACACCTTC. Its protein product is CSGRETVYGYTF.